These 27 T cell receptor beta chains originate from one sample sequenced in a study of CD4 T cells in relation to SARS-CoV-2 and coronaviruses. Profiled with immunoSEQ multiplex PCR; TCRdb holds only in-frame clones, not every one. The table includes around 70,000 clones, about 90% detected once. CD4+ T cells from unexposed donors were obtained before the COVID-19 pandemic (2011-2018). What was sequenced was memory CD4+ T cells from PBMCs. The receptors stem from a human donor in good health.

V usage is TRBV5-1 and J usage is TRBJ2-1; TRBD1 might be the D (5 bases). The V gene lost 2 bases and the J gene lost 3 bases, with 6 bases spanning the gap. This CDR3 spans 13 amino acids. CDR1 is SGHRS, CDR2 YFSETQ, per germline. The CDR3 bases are TGCGCCAGCAGCTTCGACAGCTACAATGAGCAGTTCTTC. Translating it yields CASSFDSYNEQFF.

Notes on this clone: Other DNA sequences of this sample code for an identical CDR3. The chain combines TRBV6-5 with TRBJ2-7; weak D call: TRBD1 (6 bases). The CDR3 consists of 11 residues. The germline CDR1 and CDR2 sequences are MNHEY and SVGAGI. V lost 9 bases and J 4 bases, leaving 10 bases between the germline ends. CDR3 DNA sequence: TGTGCCAGTAAGGGGGTGTACGAGCAGTACTTC. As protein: CASKGVYEQYF.

CDR3 nucleotides: TGCGCCAGCAGCCTCACCTCGGGCTCGGAGGACAATGAGCAGTTCTTC. Translated, it gives CASSLTSGSEDNEQFF. The J gene is TRBJ2-1, the V gene TRBV4-3; perhaps TRBD2 as D (5 bases). Trimming stripped 4 bases from V and 5 bases from J, with 18 bases between. The CDR3 loop spans 16 amino acids. Germline V gene lookup returns CDR1 LGHNA and CDR2 YSLEER.

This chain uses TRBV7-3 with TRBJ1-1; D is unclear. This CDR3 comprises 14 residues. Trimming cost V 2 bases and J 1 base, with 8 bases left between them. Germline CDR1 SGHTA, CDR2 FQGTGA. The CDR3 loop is CASSLLGSNTEAFF. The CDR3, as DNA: TGTGCCAGCAGCTTACTAGGGTCGAACACTGAAGCTTTCTTT.

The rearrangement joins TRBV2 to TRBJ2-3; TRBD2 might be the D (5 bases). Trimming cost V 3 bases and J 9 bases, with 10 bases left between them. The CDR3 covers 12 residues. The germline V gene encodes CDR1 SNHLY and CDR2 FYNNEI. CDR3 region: CASSDSGGTQYF. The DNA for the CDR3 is TGTGCCAGCAGTGACAGCGGTGGGACGCAGTATTTT.

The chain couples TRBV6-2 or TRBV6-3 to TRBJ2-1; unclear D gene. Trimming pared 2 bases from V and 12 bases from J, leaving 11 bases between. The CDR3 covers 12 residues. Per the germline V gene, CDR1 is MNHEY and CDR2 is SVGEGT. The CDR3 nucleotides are TGTGCCAGCAGTTACGCCATCCCGCCGCAGTTCTTC. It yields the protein CASSYAIPPQFF.

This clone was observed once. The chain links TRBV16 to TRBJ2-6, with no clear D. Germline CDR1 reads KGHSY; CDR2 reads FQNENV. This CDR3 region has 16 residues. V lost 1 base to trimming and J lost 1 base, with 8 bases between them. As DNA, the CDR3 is TGTGCCAGCAGCCAATTGAGTGGATCTGGGGCCAACGTCCTGACTTTC. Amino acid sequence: CASSQLSGSGANVLTF.

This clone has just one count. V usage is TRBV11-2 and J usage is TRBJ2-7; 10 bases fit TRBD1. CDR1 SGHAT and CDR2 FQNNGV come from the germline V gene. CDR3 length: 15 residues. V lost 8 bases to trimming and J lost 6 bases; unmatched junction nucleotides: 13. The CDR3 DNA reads TGTGCCAGCGGAGAAGCTGGACAGGGGGTTCCCGAGCAGTACTTC. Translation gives CASGEAGQGVPEQYF.

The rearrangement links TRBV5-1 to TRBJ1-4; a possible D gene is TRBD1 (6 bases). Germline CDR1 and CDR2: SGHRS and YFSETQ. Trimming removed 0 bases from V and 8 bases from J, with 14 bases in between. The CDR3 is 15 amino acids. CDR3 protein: CASSLAGTTEEKLFF. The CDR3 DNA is TGCGCCAGCAGCTTGGCGGGGACAACGGAGGAAAAACTGTTTTTT. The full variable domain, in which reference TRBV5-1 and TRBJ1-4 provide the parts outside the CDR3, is KAGVTQTPRYLIKTRGQQVTLSCSPISGHRSVSWYQQTPGQGLQFLFEYFSETQRNKGNFPGRFSGRQFSNSRSEMNVSTLELGDSALYLCASSLAGTTEEKLFFGSGTQLSVL.

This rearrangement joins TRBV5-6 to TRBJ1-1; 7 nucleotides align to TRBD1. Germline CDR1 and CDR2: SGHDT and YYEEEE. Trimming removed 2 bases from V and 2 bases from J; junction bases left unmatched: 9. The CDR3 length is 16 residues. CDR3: CASSFSGTAVNTEAFF. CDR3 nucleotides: TGTGCCAGCAGCTTCTCCGGGACAGCGGTAAACACTGAAGCTTTCTTT.

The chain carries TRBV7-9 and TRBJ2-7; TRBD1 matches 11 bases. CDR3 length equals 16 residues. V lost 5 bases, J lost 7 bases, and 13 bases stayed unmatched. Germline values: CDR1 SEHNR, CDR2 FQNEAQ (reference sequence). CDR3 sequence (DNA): TGTGCCAGCAGCGTAAGCGGGGGACAGGGGGGAAATGAGCAGTACTTC. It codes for CASSVSGGQGGNEQYF.

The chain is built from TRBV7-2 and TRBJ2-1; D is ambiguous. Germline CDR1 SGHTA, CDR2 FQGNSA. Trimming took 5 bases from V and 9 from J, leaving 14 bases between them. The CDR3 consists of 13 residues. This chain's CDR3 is CASSPLWRGEQFF. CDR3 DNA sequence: TGTGCCAGCAGCCCCTTATGGCGTGGTGAGCAGTTCTTC.

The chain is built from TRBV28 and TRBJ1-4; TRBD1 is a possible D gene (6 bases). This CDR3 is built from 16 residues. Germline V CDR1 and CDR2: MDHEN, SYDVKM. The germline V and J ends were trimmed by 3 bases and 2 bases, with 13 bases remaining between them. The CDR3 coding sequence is TGTGCCAGCAGTTTCGCTGGGGGGCCCACTAATGAAAAACTGTTTTTT. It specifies CASSFAGGPTNEKLFF.

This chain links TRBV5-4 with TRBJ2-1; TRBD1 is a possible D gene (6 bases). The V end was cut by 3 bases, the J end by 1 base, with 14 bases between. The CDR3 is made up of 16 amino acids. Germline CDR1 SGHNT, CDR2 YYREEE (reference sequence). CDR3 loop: CASSSEPTGSYNEQFF. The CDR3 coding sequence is TGTGCCAGCAGCTCGGAGCCGACAGGTTCCTACAATGAGCAGTTCTTC.

The CDR3 bases are TGTGCCAGCAGTTACTCTTCTAATCAGCCCCAGCATTTT. It encodes CASSYSSNQPQHF. V and J are TRBV6-6 and TRBJ1-5, with D unresolved. V gave up 0 bases and J gave up 4 bases, with 4 bases separating them. The CDR3 consists of 13 residues. CDR1 MNHNY and CDR2 SVGAGI come from the germline V gene (reference sequence).

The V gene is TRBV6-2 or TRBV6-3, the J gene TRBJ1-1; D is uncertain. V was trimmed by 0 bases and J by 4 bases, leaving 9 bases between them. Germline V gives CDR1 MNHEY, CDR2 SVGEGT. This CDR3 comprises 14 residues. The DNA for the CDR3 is TGTGCCAGCAGTTACTCTTTCCCAGGCACTGAAGCTTTCTTT. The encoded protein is CASSYSFPGTEAFF.

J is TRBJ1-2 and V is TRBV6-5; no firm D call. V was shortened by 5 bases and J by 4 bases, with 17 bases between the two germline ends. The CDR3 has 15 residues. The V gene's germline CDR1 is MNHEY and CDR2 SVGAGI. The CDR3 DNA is TGTGCCAGCAGTCCGGTTCGGGCCGGACCCTATGGCTACACCTTC. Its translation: CASSPVRAGPYGYTF.

This CDR3 reads CASSYQGQETQYF. The CDR3 bases are TGTGCCAGCAGTTATCAGGGACAAGAGACCCAGTACTTC. This chain connects TRBV3-1 (or the pseudogene TRBV3-2) to TRBJ2-5; D may be TRBD1 (5 bases). Per germline, CDR1 LGHDT and CDR2 YNNKEL (reference sequence). The V and J ends lost 6 bases and 2 bases respectively, with 10 bases between them. This CDR3 contains 13 residues.

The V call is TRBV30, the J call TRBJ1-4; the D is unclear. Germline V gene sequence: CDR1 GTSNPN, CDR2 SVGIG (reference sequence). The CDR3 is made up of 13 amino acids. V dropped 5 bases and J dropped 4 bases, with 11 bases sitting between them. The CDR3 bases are TGTGCCTGGCAGACCGCGCGTAATGAAAAACTGTTTTTT. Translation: CAWQTARNEKLFF.

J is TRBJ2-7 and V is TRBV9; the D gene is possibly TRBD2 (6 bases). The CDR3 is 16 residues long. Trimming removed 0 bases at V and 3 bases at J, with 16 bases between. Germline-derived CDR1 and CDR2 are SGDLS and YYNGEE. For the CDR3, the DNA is TGTGCCAGCAGCGTAGGCCCCCGGGGACTGTACTACGAGCAGTACTTC. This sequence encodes CASSVGPRGLYYEQYF.

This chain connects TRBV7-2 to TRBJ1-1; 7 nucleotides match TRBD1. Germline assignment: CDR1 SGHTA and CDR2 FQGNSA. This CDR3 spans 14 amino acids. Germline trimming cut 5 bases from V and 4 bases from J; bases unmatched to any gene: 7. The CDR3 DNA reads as TGTGCCAGCAGCGATGGAGGGGGCTTCACTGAAGCTTTCTTT. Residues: CASSDGGGFTEAFF.

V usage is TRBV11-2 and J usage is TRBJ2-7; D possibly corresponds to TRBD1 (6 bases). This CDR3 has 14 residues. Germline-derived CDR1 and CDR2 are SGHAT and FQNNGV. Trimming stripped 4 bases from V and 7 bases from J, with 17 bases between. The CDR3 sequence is CASSSPQQGREQYF. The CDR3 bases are TGTGCCAGCAGCTCCCCACAACAGGGCAGAGAGCAGTACTTC.

The CDR3 sequence: CASSLMTGNYGYTF. CDR3 in DNA: TGTGCCAGCAGTTTAATGACGGGGAACTATGGCTACACCTTC. The chain combines TRBV28 with TRBJ1-2; D is unresolved. V lost 2 bases, J lost 2 bases, and 9 bases lay in between. Germline V lookup: CDR1 MDHEN, CDR2 SYDVKM. This CDR3 comprises 14 residues.

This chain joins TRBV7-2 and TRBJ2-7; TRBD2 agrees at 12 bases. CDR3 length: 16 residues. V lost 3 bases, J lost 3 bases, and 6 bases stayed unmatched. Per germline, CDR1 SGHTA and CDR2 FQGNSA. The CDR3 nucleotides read TGTGCCAGCAGCTTCTCTAGCGGGGGGGCGAGCTACGAGCAGTACTTC. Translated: CASSFSSGGASYEQYF.

CDR3 DNA: TGTGCCAGCTCACTGGCAGGGACAGGGGCGGTCTACGAGCAGTACTTC. Encoded protein: CASSLAGTGAVYEQYF. The chain joins TRBV7-3 to TRBJ2-7; 10 nucleotides match TRBD1. The CDR3 consists of 16 residues. Trimming took 8 bases from V and 3 from J; bases not matched to a gene: 13. Germline-derived CDR1 and CDR2 are SGHTA and FQGTGA.

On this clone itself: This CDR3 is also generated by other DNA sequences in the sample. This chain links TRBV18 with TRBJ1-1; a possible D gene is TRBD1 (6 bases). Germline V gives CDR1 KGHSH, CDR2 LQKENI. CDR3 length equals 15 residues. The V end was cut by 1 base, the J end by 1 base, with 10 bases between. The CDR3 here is CASSPQGGKNTEAFF. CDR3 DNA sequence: TGTGCCAGCTCACCACAAGGGGGGAAGAACACTGAAGCTTTCTTT.

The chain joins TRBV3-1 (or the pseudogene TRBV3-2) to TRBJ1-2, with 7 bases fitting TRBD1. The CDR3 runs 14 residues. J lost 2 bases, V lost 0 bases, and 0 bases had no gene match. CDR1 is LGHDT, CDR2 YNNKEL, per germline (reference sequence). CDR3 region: CASSQEQGNYGYTF. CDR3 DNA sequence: TGTGCCAGCAGCCAAGAACAGGGGAACTATGGCTACACCTTC.